This TCR beta chain was captured by sequencing in a study of blood T cell repertoires in COVID-19. Study background: The origin of the acute and convalescent COVID-19 samples was the United States, Italy and Spain. From T cells, B-cell-depleted T cells, or PBMCs came the material, which was cDNA or gDNA.

Using immunoSEQ multiplex PCR, the repertoire was profiled, and TCRdb retains in-frame clones only, with some absent. This table holds under 200,000 clones, under 90% found once. The CDR3 spans 15 residues. CDR1 is WNHNN and CDR2 is SYGVQD in the germline V gene (reference sequence). Trimming cost V 0 bases and J 2 bases, with 11 bases left between them. The chain is built from TRBV10-1 and TRBJ2-7; D perhaps matches TRBD2 (6 bases). This clonotype was obtained from a man between 50 and 59 years old who had recovered from COVID-19. Sequencing input: PBMCs or T cells enriched from blood (not recorded which). CDR3 coding DNA: TGCGCCAGCAGTGAGTCGAGGAGGGGCACCTACGAGCAGTACTTC. Translation: CASSESRRGTYEQYF.